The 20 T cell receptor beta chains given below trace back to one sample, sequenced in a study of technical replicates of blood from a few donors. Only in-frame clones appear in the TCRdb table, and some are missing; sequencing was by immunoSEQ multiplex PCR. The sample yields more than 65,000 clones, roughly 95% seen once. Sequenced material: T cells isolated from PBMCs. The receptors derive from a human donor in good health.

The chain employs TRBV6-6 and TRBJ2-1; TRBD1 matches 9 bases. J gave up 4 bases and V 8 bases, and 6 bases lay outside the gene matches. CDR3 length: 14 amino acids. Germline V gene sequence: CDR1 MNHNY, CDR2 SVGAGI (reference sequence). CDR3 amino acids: CASWGGQGYNEQFF. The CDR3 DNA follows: TGTGCCAGCTGGGGGGGACAGGGTTACAATGAGCAGTTCTTC.

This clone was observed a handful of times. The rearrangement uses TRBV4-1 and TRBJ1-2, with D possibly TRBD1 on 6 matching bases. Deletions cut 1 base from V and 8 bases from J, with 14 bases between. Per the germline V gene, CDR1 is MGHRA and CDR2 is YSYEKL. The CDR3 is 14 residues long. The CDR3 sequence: CASSQVTGIQGYTF. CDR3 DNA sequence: TGCGCCAGCAGCCAAGTTACAGGGATTCAAGGCTACACCTTC.

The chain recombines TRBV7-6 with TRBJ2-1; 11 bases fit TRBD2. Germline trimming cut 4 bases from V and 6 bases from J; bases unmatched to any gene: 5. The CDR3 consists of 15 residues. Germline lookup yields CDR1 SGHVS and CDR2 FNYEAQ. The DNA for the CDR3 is TGTGCCAGCAGCTCACTAGCGGGAGTAAGCAATGAGCAGTTCTTC. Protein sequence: CASSSLAGVSNEQFF.

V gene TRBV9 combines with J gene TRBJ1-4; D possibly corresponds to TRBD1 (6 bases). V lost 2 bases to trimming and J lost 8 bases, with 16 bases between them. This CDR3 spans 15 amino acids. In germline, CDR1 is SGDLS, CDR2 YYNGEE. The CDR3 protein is CASSVEGGPGEKLFF. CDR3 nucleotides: TGTGCCAGCAGCGTGGAAGGGGGACCTGGGGAAAAACTGTTTTTT.

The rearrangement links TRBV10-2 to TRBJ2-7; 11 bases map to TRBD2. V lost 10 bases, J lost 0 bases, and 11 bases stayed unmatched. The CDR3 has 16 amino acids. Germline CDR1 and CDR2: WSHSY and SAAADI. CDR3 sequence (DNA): TGCGCCACCGGACTAGCGGGTGGATTTAGCTCCTACGAGCAGTACTTC. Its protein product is CATGLAGGFSSYEQYF.

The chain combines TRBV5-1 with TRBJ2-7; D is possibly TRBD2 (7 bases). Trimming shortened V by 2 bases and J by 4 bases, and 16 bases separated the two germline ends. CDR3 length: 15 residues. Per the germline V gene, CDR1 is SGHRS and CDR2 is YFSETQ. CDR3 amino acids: CASSLNGGGTYEQYF. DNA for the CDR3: TGCGCCAGCAGCTTAAATGGCGGGGGCACATACGAGCAGTACTTC.

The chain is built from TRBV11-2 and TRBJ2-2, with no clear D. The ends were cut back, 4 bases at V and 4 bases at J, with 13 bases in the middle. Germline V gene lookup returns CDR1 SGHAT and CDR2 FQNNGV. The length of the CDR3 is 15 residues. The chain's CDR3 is CASSSIRVSTGELFF. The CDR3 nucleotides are TGTGCCAGCAGCTCAATCCGGGTCTCCACCGGGGAGCTGTTTTTT. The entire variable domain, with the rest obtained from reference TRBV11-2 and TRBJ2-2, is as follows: EAGVAQSPRYKIIEKRQSVAFWCNPISGHATLYWYQQILGQGPKLLIQFQNNGVVDDSQLPKDRFSAERLKGVDSTLKIQPAKLEDSAVYLCASSSIRVSTGELFFGEGSRLTVL.

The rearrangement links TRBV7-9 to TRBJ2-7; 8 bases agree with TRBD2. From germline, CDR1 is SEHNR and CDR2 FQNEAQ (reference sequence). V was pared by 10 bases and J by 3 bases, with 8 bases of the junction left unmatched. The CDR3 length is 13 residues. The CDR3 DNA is TGTGCCACATTAACTAGCGGTAACTACGAGCAGTACTTC. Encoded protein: CATLTSGNYEQYF.

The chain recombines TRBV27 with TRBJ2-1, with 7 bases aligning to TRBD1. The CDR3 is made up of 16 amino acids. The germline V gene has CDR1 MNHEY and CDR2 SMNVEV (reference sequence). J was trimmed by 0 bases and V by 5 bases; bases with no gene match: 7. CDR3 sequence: CASSAMDRSSYNEQFF. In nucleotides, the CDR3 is TGTGCCAGCAGTGCGATGGACAGGAGCTCCTACAATGAGCAGTTCTTC.

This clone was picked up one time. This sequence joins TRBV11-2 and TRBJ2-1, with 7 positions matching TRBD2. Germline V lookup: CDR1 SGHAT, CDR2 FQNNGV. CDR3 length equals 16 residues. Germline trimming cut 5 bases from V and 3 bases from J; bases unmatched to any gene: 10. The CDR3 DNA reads TGTGCCAGCAGCCCCTATACTAGCGAGTACTACAATGAGCAGTTCTTC. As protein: CASSPYTSEYYNEQFF.

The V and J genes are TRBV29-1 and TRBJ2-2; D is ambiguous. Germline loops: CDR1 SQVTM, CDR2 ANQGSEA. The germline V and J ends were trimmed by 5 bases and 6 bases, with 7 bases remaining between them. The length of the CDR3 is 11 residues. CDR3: CSVFHSGELFF. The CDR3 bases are TGCAGCGTTTTTCATTCCGGGGAGCTGTTTTTT.

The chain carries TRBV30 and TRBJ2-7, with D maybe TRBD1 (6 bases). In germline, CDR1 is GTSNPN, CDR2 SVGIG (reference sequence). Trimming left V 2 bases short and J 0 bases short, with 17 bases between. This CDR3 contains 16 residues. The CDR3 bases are TGTGCCTGGAGTCCAACAGGGCCCAGGAGCTCCTACGAGCAGTACTTC. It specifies CAWSPTGPRSSYEQYF.

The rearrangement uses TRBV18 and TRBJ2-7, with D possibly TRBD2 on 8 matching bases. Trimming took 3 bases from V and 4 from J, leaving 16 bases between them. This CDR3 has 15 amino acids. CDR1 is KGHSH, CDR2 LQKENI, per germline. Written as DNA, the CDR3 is TGTGCCAGCTCACCCGGACAGGCGGGGGGTTACGAGCAGTACTTC. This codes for CASSPGQAGGYEQYF.

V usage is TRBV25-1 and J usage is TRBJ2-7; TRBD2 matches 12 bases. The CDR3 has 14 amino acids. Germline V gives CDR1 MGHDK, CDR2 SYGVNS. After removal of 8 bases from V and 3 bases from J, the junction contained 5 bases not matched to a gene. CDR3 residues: CASSPSGRDYEQYF. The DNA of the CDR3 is TGTGCCAGCTCTCCTAGCGGGAGGGACTACGAGCAGTACTTC.

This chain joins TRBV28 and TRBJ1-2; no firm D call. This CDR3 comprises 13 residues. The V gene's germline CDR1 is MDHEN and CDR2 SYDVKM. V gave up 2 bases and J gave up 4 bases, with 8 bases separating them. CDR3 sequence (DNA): TGTGCCAGCAGTTTAGCCAGTTTCTATGGCTACACCTTC. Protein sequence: CASSLASFYGYTF.

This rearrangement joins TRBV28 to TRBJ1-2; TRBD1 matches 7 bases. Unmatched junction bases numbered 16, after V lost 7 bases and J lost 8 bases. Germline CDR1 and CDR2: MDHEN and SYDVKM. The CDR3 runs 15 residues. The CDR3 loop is CASITTTDRVEGYTF. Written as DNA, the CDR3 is TGTGCCAGCATTACAACGACCGACAGGGTTGAGGGCTACACCTTC.

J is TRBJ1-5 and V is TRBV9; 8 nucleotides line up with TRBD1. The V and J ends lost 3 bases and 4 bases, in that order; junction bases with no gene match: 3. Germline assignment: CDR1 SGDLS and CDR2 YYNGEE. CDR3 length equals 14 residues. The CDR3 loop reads CASSAGQENQPQHF. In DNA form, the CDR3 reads TGTGCCAGCAGCGCGGGACAGGAGAATCAGCCCCAGCATTTT.

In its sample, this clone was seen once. The CDR3 DNA sequence: TGTGCCAGCACCCAAAATGAAAAACTGTTTTTT. This translates into CASTQNEKLFF. J is TRBJ1-4 and V is TRBV25-1; D not certain. V lost 7 bases and J lost 5, with 5 bases in between. The CDR3 extends over 11 amino acids. Germline values: CDR1 MGHDK, CDR2 SYGVNS.

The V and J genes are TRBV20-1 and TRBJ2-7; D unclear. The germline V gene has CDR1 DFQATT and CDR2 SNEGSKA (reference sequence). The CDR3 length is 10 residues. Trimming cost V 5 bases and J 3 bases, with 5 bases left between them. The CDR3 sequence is CSALYYEQYF. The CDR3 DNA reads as TGCAGTGCTCTTTACTACGAGCAGTACTTC.

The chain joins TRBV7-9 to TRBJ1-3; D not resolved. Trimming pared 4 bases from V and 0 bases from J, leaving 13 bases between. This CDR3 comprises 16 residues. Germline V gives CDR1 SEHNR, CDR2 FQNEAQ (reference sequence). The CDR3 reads CASSSQFLDSGNTIYF. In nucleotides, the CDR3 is TGTGCCAGCAGCTCACAGTTTCTCGACTCTGGAAACACCATATATTTT.